This TCR beta chain stems from a study of prognosis after radiotherapy for stage I lung cancer. At the level of the study: The radiotherapy was SBRT split into 3 to 5 fractions, giving a biologically effective dose of at least 100 Gy. Study-wide results and caveats: There was a fall in unique TCR clone counts after stereotactic body radiation therapy, median 10,088 versus 6,861.

This clonotype was counted ten times or more. Its specificity is not known. With two-round multiplex PCR, TCR beta CDR3 sequences were amplified from genomic DNA. The first round of PCR was done with primers that matched each TRBV and TRBJ gene. Each CDR3 protein is one row after TCRdb ran MiXCR on the multiplex PCR reads. The table records approximately 28,000 distinct CDR3 sequences, approximately 29% of them present only once. The CDR3 has 12 residues. V was shortened by 6 bases and J by 2 bases, with 7 bases between the two germline ends. The germline CDR1 and CDR2 sequences are MNHEY and SMNVEV (reference sequence).

This specimen consisted of PBMCs, obtained before or after stereotactic body radiation therapy (not recorded which). The sequence derives from a donor aged 50 or older with non-small cell lung cancer. J is TRBJ1-1 and V is TRBV27; no clear D gene. In DNA form, the CDR3 reads TGTGCCAGCAGCCGACCAAACACTGAAGCTTTCTTT. Amino acid sequence: CASSRPNTEAFF.